This T cell receptor (beta chain) was sequenced during a study of blood T cells in healthy people across ages (dated by TCRdb to the mid-2010s). Notes on the research overall: In model experiments, roughly one uniquely barcoded TCR beta cDNA molecule per two T cells was captured by template switching. The study measured age-related changes in TCR beta repertoire diversity using deep sequencing normalized with unique cDNA molecular identifiers. To avoid experimental bias, donors of different ages were randomly spread across the sequencing lanes. Using the same blood draw, the study looked at two additional independent replicas of 1 million unique cDNA reads for two donors, one aged 18 to 30 and the other aged 80 or older. The donors were split into four age groups: young (average around 17 years), middle-aged (over 35), aged (more than 55) and long-lived (over 80).

This clonotype was detected a few times. Its antigen is currently not known. No quality values exist for individual bases; no much larger clone is one base distant. Library preparation was by 5' RACE. These reads were obtained on an Illumina HiSeq 2500. A second roughly 7 to 11 cycle PCR used a sample-barcoded 5' primer and a J-beta primer mix. Each TCR beta cDNA molecule received a unique molecular identifier from a template-switch 5' adaptor carrying 12 random nucleotides. Each sample yielded at least 2.5 million CDR3-containing paired-end reads. All of the RNA was converted into first-strand cDNA using the Mint cDNA synthesis kit, with a TRBC-specific oligonucleotide serving as the primer. All cDNA was treated with uracil-DNA glycosylase and then went through a first 18-cycle PCR with the universal primers M1SS and BC2_uni_R. The study's processing was this. Each sample was normalized by randomly selecting 1 million high-quality reads, each carrying a distinct molecular identifier. Reads sharing molecular identifiers were discarded rather than binned into consensus sequences. MiTCR, with a Q25 quality threshold and the strictest error-elimination algorithm, was used for CDR3 identification, clonotype clustering and error correction. A nonparametric unseen species model with Euler transformation was used to estimate a lower bound on total TCR beta diversity. The public reads were reanalyzed by TCRdb: fastp trimming at Q25, MiXCR alignment, in-frame beta chains only. CDR3 protein sequences are deduplicated, and each keeps its most common genes and DNA. The V and J calls reflect TCRdb's pipeline rather than the authors' work. This sample is represented by over 1,500,000 distinct CDR3 sequences; roughly 52% of them were singletons. Clones ranked in the top ten supply 2.1% of the sample.

Results and caveats for the whole study, not just this receptor: Compared with the aged group, more naive CD4+ T cells, fewer expanded clones and increased TCR diversity were shown by the long-lived group, suggesting age selection. A strong correlation was found between observed TCR beta diversity and the percentage of naive T cells measured by flow cytometry. Estimates of total diversity from one million sequenced T cells were regarded as lower bounds and underestimates. As age increased, observed TCR beta diversity per million T cells dropped in a roughly linear way, and a significant reduction was already evident by age about 36. Because donor CMV infection status was unknown, age-related changes in expanded clonotypes were potentially confounded. Because profiling used bulk unsorted PBMCs, naive and antigen-experienced compartments could not be compared conclusively.

The donors were roughly 40 Caucasian individuals from Russia, aged 6 to 90 years, who were systemically healthy. Each donor gave about 9.7 milliliters of peripheral blood, drawn into EDTA-treated Vacutainer tubes. Ficoll-Paque density-gradient centrifugation was used to isolate PBMCs, with at least 6 million obtained per sample. Total RNA, at least 5 micrograms per sample, was extracted from PBMCs with Trizol reagent. Naive CD45RAhigh/CD27high T cell percentages were measured by flow cytometry on a PBMC aliquot from every donor. The CDR1 and CDR2 encoded by the germline V gene (reference sequence) are DFQATT and SNEGSKA. The CDR3 starts with the cysteine, ends with the phenylalanine, and has 15 residues. The retained sequence is limited to the CDR3, 45 bases, with the frame set at the first base. Trimming costs V 6 bases and J 2 bases, and their ends lie 17 bases apart.

The sequenced material came from blood. Rearrangement joined TRBV20-1 to TRBJ2-1; a weak D assignment points to TRBD2 (5 bases agree). The clonotype originates from a woman in her thirties or forties in good health. The CDR3 sequence is CSAPSSESPYNEQFF. The sequenced DNA is TGCAGTGCCCCTAGCTCCGAATCACCCTACAATGAGCAGTTCTTC.